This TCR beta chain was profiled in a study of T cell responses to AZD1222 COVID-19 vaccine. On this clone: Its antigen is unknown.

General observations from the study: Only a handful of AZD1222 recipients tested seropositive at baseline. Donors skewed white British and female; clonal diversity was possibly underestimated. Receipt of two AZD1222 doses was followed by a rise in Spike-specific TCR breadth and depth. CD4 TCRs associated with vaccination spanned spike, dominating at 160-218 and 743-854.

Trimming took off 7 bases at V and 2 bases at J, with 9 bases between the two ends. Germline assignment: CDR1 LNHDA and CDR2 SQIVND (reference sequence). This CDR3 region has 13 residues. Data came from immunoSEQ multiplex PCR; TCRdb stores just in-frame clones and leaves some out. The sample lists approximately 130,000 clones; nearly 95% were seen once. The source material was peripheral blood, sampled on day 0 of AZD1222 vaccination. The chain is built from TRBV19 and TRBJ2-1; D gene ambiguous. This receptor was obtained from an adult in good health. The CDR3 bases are TGTGCCAGTACTGGAAAACCCTACAATGAGCAGTTCTTC. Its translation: CASTGKPYNEQFF.